Given below is one T cell receptor beta chain in context. Looked up from germline, CDR1 is LGHNA and CDR2 is YNFKEQ. Trimming took off 3 bases at V and 0 bases at J, with 17 bases between the two ends. The CDR3 is 17 amino acids. This record comes from a study of T-cell reconstitution after alpha-beta-depleted transplantation in children. Unique molecular identifiers were used to barcode this TCRbeta library. Via MiXCR, TCRdb re-called the PCR reads, giving one row per CDR3 protein. This sample carries about 500,000 distinct CDR3 sequences, 32% of them seen once, and the ten largest clones take 2% to 2.5%.

The sample was PBMCs from the stem cell graft donor, taken from the stem cell graft. This sequence was found in a human donor who donated a stem cell graft to a child with aplastic anemia. The chain uses TRBV4-2 and TRBJ1-1; no firm D call. Here the CDR3 DNA reads TGTGCCAGCAGCCAGGGGAATGGCGGAATGATGAACACTGAAGCTTTCTTT. It specifies CASSQGNGGMMNTEAFF.